The next 7 T cell receptor beta chains were all read from a single sample in a study of identical twins. TCRdb processed the 5' RACE reads anew with MiXCR; each CDR3 protein has one entry. The sample contains roughly 700,000 distinct CDR3 sequences, less than 10% of which appear only once. These data were also reused for a study on yellow fever vaccine responses in identical twins.

Sequences were obtained from PBMCs. The receptor set was obtained from a woman aged 18-29 years in good health.

This clonotype was counted a few times. The gene calls are TRBV6-5 and TRBJ2-5; 15 nucleotides line up with TRBD2. In germline, CDR1 is MNHEY, CDR2 SVGAGI. Trimming took 2 bases from V and 3 from J; bases not matched to a gene: 4. This CDR3 is 17 amino acids long. The CDR3: CASSYRGLAGGKETQYF. The CDR3 nucleotides are TGTGCCAGCAGTTACCGAGGACTAGCGGGAGGGAAAGAGACCCAGTACTTC.

The DNA of the CDR3 is TGTGCCAGCAGTTTAGCCGGGACAGGCAACACAGATACGCAGTATTTT. This sequence encodes CASSLAGTGNTDTQYF. The chain links TRBV28 to TRBJ2-3; 8 bases align to TRBD1. The CDR3 sequence is 16 residues long. Per the germline V gene, CDR1 is MDHEN and CDR2 is SYDVKM. The J segment lost 2 bases and the V segment lost 2 bases, leaving 6 bases of the junction unmatched. Complete variable domain (other parts from reference TRBV28 and TRBJ2-3): DVKVTQSSRYLVKRTGEKVFLECVQDMDHENMFWYRQDPGLGLRLIYFSYDVKMKEKGDIPEGYSVSREKKERFSLILESASTNQTSMYLCASSLAGTGNTDTQYFGPGTRLTVL.

This clonotype appeared a few times. The chain is built from TRBV5-5 and TRBJ2-7; D gene uncertain. Trimming shortened V by 0 bases and J by 5 bases, and 9 bases separated the two germline ends. The CDR3 totals 13 residues. The germline CDR1 and CDR2 sequences are SGHKS and YYEKEE (reference sequence). CDR3 sequence (DNA): TGTGCCAGCAGCTTGGCCCAAGGCCACGAGCAGTACTTC. Translation gives CASSLAQGHEQYF.

This clonotype was detected a few times. The V and J genes are TRBV4-3 and TRBJ2-7; 7 nucleotides align to TRBD2. Germline trimming cut 0 bases from V and 0 bases from J; bases unmatched to any gene: 5. CDR3 length: 16 amino acids. CDR1 is LGHNA, CDR2 YSLEER, per germline. The CDR3 protein is CASSQDSGETSYEQYF. The CDR3 nucleotides are TGCGCCAGCAGCCAAGACAGCGGGGAAACCTCCTACGAGCAGTACTTC.

This chain joins TRBV20-1 and TRBJ2-7; 9 bases are shared with TRBD2. V shed 0 bases and J 2 bases; nucleotides not matched to a gene: 11. The length of the CDR3 is 17 residues. Looked up from germline, CDR1 is DFQATT and CDR2 is SNEGSKA (reference sequence). CDR3 residues: CSARDPSLSSGAYEQYF. CDR3 DNA sequence: TGCAGTGCTAGAGATCCGAGTCTATCTAGCGGGGCCTACGAGCAGTACTTC.

There are a few counts of this clonotype. The genes are TRBV6-5 and TRBJ1-2; D unclear. CDR3 length: 13 residues. Germline lookup yields CDR1 MNHEY and CDR2 SVGAGI. Trimming took off 0 bases at V and 6 bases at J, with 8 bases between the two ends. The CDR3 DNA follows: TGTGCCAGCAGTTACTCGGCTGAGCATGGCTACACCTTC. Translation gives CASSYSAEHGYTF.

The chain is built from TRBV20-1 and TRBJ2-1, with 11 bases aligning to TRBD2. The CDR3 extends over 18 amino acids. The germline V gene has CDR1 DFQATT and CDR2 SNEGSKA (reference sequence). Unmatched junction bases numbered 13, after V lost 0 bases and J lost 6 bases. The CDR3 DNA sequence: TGCAGTGCTAGAGATCCGCAGGGGGGGACTAGCGGTCCCAATGAGCAGTTCTTC. Translated, it gives CSARDPQGGTSGPNEQFF.